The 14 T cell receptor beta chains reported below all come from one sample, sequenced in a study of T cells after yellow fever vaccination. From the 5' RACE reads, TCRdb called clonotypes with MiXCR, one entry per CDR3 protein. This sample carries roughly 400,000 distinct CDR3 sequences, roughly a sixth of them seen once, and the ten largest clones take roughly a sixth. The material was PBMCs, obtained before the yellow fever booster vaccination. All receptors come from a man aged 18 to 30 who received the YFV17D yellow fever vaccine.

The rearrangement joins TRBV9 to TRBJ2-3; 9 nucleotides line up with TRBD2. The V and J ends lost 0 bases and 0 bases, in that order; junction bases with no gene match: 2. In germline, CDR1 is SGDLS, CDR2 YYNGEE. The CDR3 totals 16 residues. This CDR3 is CASSVEGLASTDTQYF. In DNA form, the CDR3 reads TGTGCCAGCAGCGTAGAAGGACTAGCGAGCACAGATACGCAGTATTTT. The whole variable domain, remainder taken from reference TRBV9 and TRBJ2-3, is DSGVTQTPKHLITATGQRVTLRCSPRSGDLSVYWYQQSLDQGLQFLIQYYNGEERAKGNILERFSAQQFPDLHSELNLSSLELGDSALYFCASSVEGLASTDTQYFGPGTRLTVL.

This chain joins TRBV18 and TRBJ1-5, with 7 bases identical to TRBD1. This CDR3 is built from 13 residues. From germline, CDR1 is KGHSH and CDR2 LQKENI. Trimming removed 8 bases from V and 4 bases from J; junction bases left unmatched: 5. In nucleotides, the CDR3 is TGTGCCAGCCAAGGACAGGCAAATCAGCCCCAGCATTTT. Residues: CASQGQANQPQHF.

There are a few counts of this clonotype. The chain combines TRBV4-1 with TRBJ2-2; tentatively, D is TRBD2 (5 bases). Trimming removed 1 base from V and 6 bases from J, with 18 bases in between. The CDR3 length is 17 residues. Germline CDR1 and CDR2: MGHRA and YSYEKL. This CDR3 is CASSQVGNSANAGELFF. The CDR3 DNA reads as TGCGCCAGCAGCCAAGTCGGGAATTCTGCTAACGCCGGGGAGCTGTTTTTT.

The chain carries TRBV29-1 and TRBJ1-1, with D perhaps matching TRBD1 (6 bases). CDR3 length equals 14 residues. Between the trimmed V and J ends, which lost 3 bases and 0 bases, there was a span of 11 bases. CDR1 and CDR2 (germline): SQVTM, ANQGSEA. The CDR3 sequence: CSVDSDSLNTEAFF. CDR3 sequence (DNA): TGCAGCGTTGATTCGGACAGTTTGAACACTGAAGCTTTCTTT.

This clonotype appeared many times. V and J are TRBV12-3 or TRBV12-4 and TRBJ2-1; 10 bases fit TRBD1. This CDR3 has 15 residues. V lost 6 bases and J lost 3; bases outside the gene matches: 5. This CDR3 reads CASSKDRGDYNEQFF. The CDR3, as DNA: TGTGCCAGCAGCAAGGACAGGGGGGACTACAATGAGCAGTTCTTC.

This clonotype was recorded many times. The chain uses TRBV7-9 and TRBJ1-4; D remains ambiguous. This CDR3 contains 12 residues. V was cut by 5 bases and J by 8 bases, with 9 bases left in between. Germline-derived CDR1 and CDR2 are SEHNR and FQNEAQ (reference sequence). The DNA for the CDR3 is TGTGCCAGCAGCCGGACGGGGGAAAAACTGTTTTTT. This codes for CASSRTGEKLFF. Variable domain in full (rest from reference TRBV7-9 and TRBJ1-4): DTGVSQNPRHKITKRGQNVTFRCDPISEHNRLYWYRQTLGQGPEFLTYFQNEAQLEKSRLLSDRFSAERPKGSFSTLEIQRTEQGDSAMYLCASSRTGEKLFFGSGTQLSVL.

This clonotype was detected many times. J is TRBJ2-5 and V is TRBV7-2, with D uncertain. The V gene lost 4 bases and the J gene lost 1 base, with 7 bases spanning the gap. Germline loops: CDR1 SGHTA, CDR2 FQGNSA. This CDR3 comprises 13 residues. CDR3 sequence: CASSSLSQETQYF. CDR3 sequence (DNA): TGTGCCAGCAGCTCCCTTTCCCAAGAGACCCAGTACTTC. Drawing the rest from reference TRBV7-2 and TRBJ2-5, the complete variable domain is GAGVSQSPSNKVTEKGKDVELRCDPISGHTALYWYRQSLGQGLEFLIYFQGNSAPDKSGLPSDRFSAERTGGSVSTLTIQRTQQEDSAVYLCASSSLSQETQYFGPGTRLLVL.

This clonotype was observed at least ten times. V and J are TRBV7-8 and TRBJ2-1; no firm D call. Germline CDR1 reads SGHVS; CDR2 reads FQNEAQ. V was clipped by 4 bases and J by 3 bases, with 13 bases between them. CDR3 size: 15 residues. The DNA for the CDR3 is TGTGCCAGCAGCTCCTTGGGCGGTATCTACAATGAGCAGTTCTTC. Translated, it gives CASSSLGGIYNEQFF.

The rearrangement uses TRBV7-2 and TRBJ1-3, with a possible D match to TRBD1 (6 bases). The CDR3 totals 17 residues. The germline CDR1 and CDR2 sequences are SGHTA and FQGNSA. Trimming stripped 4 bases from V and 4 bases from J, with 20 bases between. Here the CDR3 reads CASSSHPAGEAGNTIYF. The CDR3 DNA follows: TGTGCCAGCAGCTCCCACCCGGCAGGGGAAGCAGGAAACACCATATATTTT.

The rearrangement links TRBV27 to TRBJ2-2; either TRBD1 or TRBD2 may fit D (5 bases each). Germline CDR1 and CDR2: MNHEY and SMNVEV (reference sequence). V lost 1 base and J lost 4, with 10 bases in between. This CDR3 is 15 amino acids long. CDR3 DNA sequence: TGTGCCAGCAGTTTATGGGACGGCCCCACCGGGGAGCTGTTTTTT. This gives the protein CASSLWDGPTGELFF.

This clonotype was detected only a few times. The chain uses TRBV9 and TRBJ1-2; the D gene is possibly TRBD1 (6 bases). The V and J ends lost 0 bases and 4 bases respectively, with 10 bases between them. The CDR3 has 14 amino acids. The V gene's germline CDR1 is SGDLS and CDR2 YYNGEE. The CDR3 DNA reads TGTGCCAGCAGCGTAGGCGAGGGGGGCTATGGCTACACCTTC. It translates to CASSVGEGGYGYTF. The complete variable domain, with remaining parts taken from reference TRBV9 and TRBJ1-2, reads DSGVTQTPKHLITATGQRVTLRCSPRSGDLSVYWYQQSLDQGLQFLIQYYNGEERAKGNILERFSAQQFPDLHSELNLSSLELGDSALYFCASSVGEGGYGYTFGSGTRLTVV.

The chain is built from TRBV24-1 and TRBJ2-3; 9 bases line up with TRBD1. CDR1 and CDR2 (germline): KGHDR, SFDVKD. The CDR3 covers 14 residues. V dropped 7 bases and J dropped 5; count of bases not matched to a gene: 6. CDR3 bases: TGTGCCACCAGCGTGGACAGGGGAGTAGATACGCAGTATTTT. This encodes CATSVDRGVDTQYF.

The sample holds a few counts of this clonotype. The CDR3 sequence: CAIRSGTGDQETQYF. CDR3 DNA sequence: TGTGCCATCAGATCCGGGACAGGGGACCAAGAGACCCAGTACTTC. The rearrangement joins TRBV10-3 to TRBJ2-5; 10 nucleotides agree with TRBD1. The J segment lost 0 bases and the V segment lost 6 bases, leaving 4 bases of the junction unmatched. CDR1 and CDR2 (germline): ENHRY, SYGVKD. This CDR3 has 15 residues.

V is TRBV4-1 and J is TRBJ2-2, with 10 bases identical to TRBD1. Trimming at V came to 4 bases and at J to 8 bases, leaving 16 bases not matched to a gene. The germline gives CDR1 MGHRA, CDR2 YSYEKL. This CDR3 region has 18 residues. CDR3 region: CASSRKGAGQGSEGELFF. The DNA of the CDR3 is TGCGCCAGCAGCCGGAAGGGAGCGGGACAGGGGAGTGAAGGGGAGCTGTTTTTT.